One sample yielded the 14 T cell receptor beta chains listed below, sequenced in a study of control samples from healthy donors and cancer patients. Data came from immunoSEQ multiplex PCR; TCRdb stores just in-frame clones and leaves some out. The sample includes 84,000 or so clones, 75% to 95% of them seen just once. The specimen sequenced was blood. The receptor set was obtained from a man aged 50 to 59 in good health.

This clone was recorded only once. The CDR3 DNA is TGTGCCAGCAGCCAACAGACAGGGAGTCATCAGCCCCAGCATTTT. It yields the protein CASSQQTGSHQPQHF. The chain joins TRBV3-1 (or the pseudogene TRBV3-2) to TRBJ1-5, with 7 nucleotides matching TRBD1. The germline gives CDR1 LGHDT, CDR2 YNNKEL (reference sequence). The CDR3 is 15 amino acids. Germline trimming cut 2 bases from V and 5 bases from J; bases unmatched to any gene: 6.

The chain employs TRBV27 and TRBJ1-2, with D possibly being TRBD1 (6 bases). This CDR3 has 14 amino acids. V lost 2 bases and J lost 4, with 11 bases in between. Germline V gives CDR1 MNHEY, CDR2 SMNVEV (reference sequence). The DNA of the CDR3 is TGTGCCAGCAGTTTAGGGTGGGGGCTCTATGGCTACACCTTC. It is translated as CASSLGWGLYGYTF.

The rearrangement links TRBV29-1 to TRBJ1-1, with D possibly being TRBD1 (6 bases). The germline V and J ends were trimmed by 6 bases and 1 base, with 12 bases remaining between them. This CDR3 comprises 13 residues. Germline V lookup: CDR1 SQVTM, CDR2 ANQGSEA. This CDR3 is CSVQQGGNTEAFF. The CDR3 nucleotides are TGCAGCGTCCAACAGGGAGGGAACACTGAAGCTTTCTTT.

The V gene is TRBV15, the J gene TRBJ1-5; 7 positions match TRBD1. Germline V gives CDR1 LNHNV, CDR2 YYDKDF (reference sequence). The CDR3 contains 16 residues. With 0 bases clipped from V and 1 base from J, the junction kept 3 bases outside the gene matches. Here the CDR3 reads CATSRDLGQSNQPQHF. The CDR3 nucleotides read TGTGCCACCAGCAGAGATCTGGGACAGAGCAATCAGCCCCAGCATTTT.

V usage is TRBV3-1 (or the pseudogene TRBV3-2) and J usage is TRBJ1-1; TRBD1 agrees at 8 bases. Germline-derived CDR1 and CDR2 are LGHDT and YNNKEL (reference sequence). The junction had 5 bases not matched to a gene; V was cut back by 6 bases and J by 2 bases. This CDR3 contains 14 residues. CDR3 DNA: TGTGCCAGCAGACTGACAGGGGCAAACACTGAAGCTTTCTTT. Its translation is CASRLTGANTEAFF.

The chain is built from TRBV29-1 and TRBJ2-7, with D perhaps assigned TRBD1 or TRBD2 (5 bases each). The CDR3 loop spans 14 amino acids. The ends were cut back, 5 bases at V and 0 bases at J, with 14 bases in the middle. Germline CDR1 is SQVTM and CDR2 is ANQGSEA. The CDR3 sequence is CSVIGRESSYEQYF. CDR3 DNA sequence: TGCAGCGTTATCGGCAGGGAGAGCTCCTACGAGCAGTACTTC.

This chain joins TRBV9 and TRBJ2-2; D perhaps matches TRBD2 (6 bases). Deletions cut 2 bases from V and 3 bases from J, with 26 bases between. The CDR3 has 20 residues. The V gene's germline CDR1 is SGDLS and CDR2 YYNGEE. The CDR3 nucleotides read TGTGCCAGCAGCGTCCACCCCATCGCGGGACGCCAATCTCACACCGGGGAGCTGTTTTTT. Amino acids: CASSVHPIAGRQSHTGELFF.

This clone was observed a handful of times. This chain joins TRBV9 and TRBJ2-5; maybe TRBD1 (5 bases). V was shortened by 4 bases and J by 5 bases, with 9 bases between the two germline ends. Per the germline V gene, CDR1 is SGDLS and CDR2 is YYNGEE. CDR3 length: 12 residues. CDR3 region: CASSLGAETQYF. CDR3 sequence (DNA): TGTGCCAGCAGCTTAGGGGCCGAGACCCAGTACTTC. The whole variable domain, remainder taken from reference TRBV9 and TRBJ2-5, is DSGVTQTPKHLITATGQRVTLRCSPRSGDLSVYWYQQSLDQGLQFLIQYYNGEERAKGNILERFSAQQFPDLHSELNLSSLELGDSALYFCASSLGAETQYFGPGTRLLVL.

This chain uses TRBV3-1 (or the pseudogene TRBV3-2) with TRBJ1-2; D remains ambiguous. Germline V gene lookup returns CDR1 LGHDT and CDR2 YNNKEL (reference sequence). V lost 1 base and J 10 bases, leaving 7 bases between the germline ends. This CDR3 is 11 amino acids long. The CDR3 DNA reads TGTGCCAGCAGCCAAGTCTCCGACTACACCTTC. This codes for CASSQVSDYTF.

V and J are TRBV19 and TRBJ1-6, with TRBD1 identical over 8 bases. This CDR3 is built from 17 residues. Germline V CDR1 and CDR2: LNHDA, SQIVND (reference sequence). The CDR3 DNA follows: TGTGGCCTCCCATGTTGGACAGGGCGAGAGATTAATTCACCCCTCCACTTT. Translation: CGLPCWTGREINSPLHF.

The J gene is TRBJ2-7, the V gene TRBV3-1 (or the pseudogene TRBV3-2); possibly TRBD2 for D (6 bases). There are 12 residues in the CDR3. The ends were cut back, 4 bases at V and 6 bases at J, with 10 bases in the middle. The germline gives CDR1 LGHDT, CDR2 YNNKEL (reference sequence). The CDR3 loop is CASSPSSVEQYF. The DNA of the CDR3 is TGTGCCAGCAGCCCTTCTAGCGTCGAGCAGTACTTC.

V usage is TRBV11-2 and J usage is TRBJ2-1, with D possibly called TRBD1 or TRBD2 (6 bases each). Germline CDR1 reads SGHAT; CDR2 reads FQNNGV. Trimming cost V 5 bases and J 5 bases, with 16 bases left between them. The CDR3 consists of 15 residues. The chain's CDR3 is CASSLEGYRDNEQFF. As DNA, the CDR3 is TGTGCCAGCAGCCTGGAGGGGTACAGGGACAATGAGCAGTTCTTC.

The V gene is TRBV29-1, the J gene TRBJ2-1; TRBD2 matches 9 bases. Germline CDR1 and CDR2: SQVTM and ANQGSEA. The CDR3 runs 11 residues. V lost 4 bases and J lost 10; bases outside the gene matches: 2. Here the CDR3 DNA reads TGCAGCGTTGCCCTAGCGGGGGAGCAGTTCTTC. Amino acid sequence: CSVALAGEQFF.

The chain has TRBV19 and TRBJ2-6, with TRBD2 matching over 11 bases. This CDR3 has 16 amino acids. From germline, CDR1 is LNHDA and CDR2 SQIVND (reference sequence). The V and J ends lost 6 bases and 2 bases, in that order; junction bases with no gene match: 3. CDR3 protein: CASSLAGGTGANVLTF. The CDR3 region has the DNA TGTGCCAGTAGCCTAGCGGGGGGAACTGGGGCCAACGTCCTGACTTTC.